A selection of T cell receptor beta chains follows, all from one sample in a study of CD8+CD57+ T cells in acquired aplastic anemia. TCRdb re-derived calls from the reads in MiXCR, one entry per CDR3 protein. This table holds around 400,000 distinct CDR3 sequences, about 70% found once. Input material: sorted CD4+, CD8+, or CD8+CD57+ T cells (not recorded which) from PBMCs. The receptors were sampled from a human donor in good health, serving as a control. Both conserved end residues are part of each CDR3. The D gene is left open where the match is weak. Size values are once, few and many counts, or a class for expanded clones, and some rows have none.

v_gene	j_gene	d_gene	abundance	CDR3nt	CDR3aa
TRBV7-2	TRBJ2-7	TRBD2	many	TGTGCCAGCAGCTTGACTAGCGGACCTAGCAGCGAGCAGTACTTC	CASSLTSGPSSEQYF
TRBV2	TRBJ1-1	NA	many	TGTGCCACCGTTTGGGACGGCCCTGAAGCTTTCTTT	CATVWDGPEAFF
TRBV9	TRBJ2-6	NA	NA	TGTGCCAGCAGCGAACAGGAGTATGGGGCCAACGTCCTGACTTTC	CASSEQEYGANVLTF
TRBV10-3	TRBJ2-1	NA	NA	TGTGCCATCAGCGAACAGGGGGGGGCCCACAAGAACCAGTTCTTC	CAISEQGGAHKNQFF
TRBV7-8	TRBJ1-5	NA	NA	TGTGCCAGCAGCTCCCAGGCCGGGCAGCAGCTCCAGCAATTT	CASSSQAGQQLQQF
TRBV7-8	TRBJ1-1	NA	NA	TGTGCCAGCAGGGCAGCTGGGTCGAGGGGGACTGAAGCTTTCTTT	CASRAAGSRGTEAFF
TRBV7-2	TRBJ2-1	NA	NA	TGTGCCAGCAGCCCTACCTGGGGAACAGATTCGCAGTATGAGCAGTTCTTC	CASSPTWGTDSQYEQFF
TRBV7-9	TRBJ2-7	TRBD2	many	TGTGCCAGCAGCTTATCGGGGGGAGGGACCTACGAGCAGTACTTC	CASSLSGGGTYEQYF
TRBV9	TRBJ2-1	NA	once	TGTGCCAGCAGTGAGAGGGTAGCTGATACCTCACCCAATGAGCAGTTCTTC	CASSERVADTSPNEQFF
TRBV7-2	TRBJ2-5	NA	NA	TGTGCCAGCAGCTCGGCAACGGGACGGAGAGATTCACCCCAGTACTTC	CASSSATGRRDSPQYF
TRBV11-1	TRBJ1-3	NA	NA	TGTGCCAGCAGCCCGGACAGCATGAGCTCTGGAAACACCATGTATTTT	CASSPDSMSSGNTMYF
TRBV10-2	TRBJ1-2	NA	NA	TGCGCCAGCAGTGAGGCGAACAGCTATGGCTACACCTTC	CASSEANSYGYTF
TRBV20-1	TRBJ2-5	TRBD1	NA	TGCAGTGCTAGGGGACAGGGGGCAGAGACCCAGTACTTC	CSARGQGAETQYF
TRBV5-1	TRBJ1-6	NA	many	TGCGCCAGCAGCCCGACCGGGGGCAGACCACCCCTCCACTTT	CASSPTGGRPPLHF
TRBV7-9	TRBJ1-1	NA	NA	TGTGCCAGCAGCTGGGACCCTCTTGAAGCTTTCTTT	CASSWDPLEAFF
TRBV7-6	TRBJ1-4	TRBD1	many	TGTGCCAGCAGCTTAGCGGGGACAGTAGAAAAACTGTTTTTT	CASSLAGTVEKLFF
TRBV20-1	TRBJ2-3	NA	NA	TGCAGCGGGGGCTACGATACGCAGTATTTT	CSGGYDTQYF
TRBV29-1	TRBJ1-1	NA	many	TGCAGCGTTGAAGTGTATTCCCTGAACACTGAAGCTTTCTTT	CSVEVYSLNTEAFF
TRBV9	TRBJ2-1	NA	NA	TGTGCCAGCAGCGTGCTTGGGGGCGGCGACGGTGAGCAGTTCTTC	CASSVLGGGDGEQFF
TRBV30	TRBJ2-6	NA	NA	TGTGCCTGGATTCTTCAGGCGGGGGCGTTAACGGTCTCTGGGGCCAACGTCCTGACTTTC	CAWILQAGALTVSGANVLTF
TRBV24-1	TRBJ2-7	NA	NA	TGTGCCACCAGTGGGGTCCGCAGGTCATGCGAGCAGTACTTC	CATSGVRRSCEQYF
TRBV7-8	TRBJ2-7	TRBD2	NA	TGTGCCGGCAACTTACCGGCGGCGGGAGAAAGCAAGTACGAGCAGTACTTC	CAGNLPAAGESKYEQYF